These T cell receptor beta chains were read from a single sample in a study of cytomegalovirus exposure and HLA in healthy donors. The data were produced by immunoSEQ multiplex PCR, yet TCRdb's version contains in-frame clones alone and is incomplete. The table has about 42,000 clones, 40% to 60% seen once. Sequences were obtained from PBMCs. The receptors were sampled from a human donor in good health. Each CDR3 is given with its conserved first and last residue. Fields, in order: V gene, J gene, CDR3 protein.

>TRBV7-9|TRBJ1-5
CASSLGGNSNQPQHF
>TRBV7-8|TRBJ2-7
CASSVGTSGYSSYEQYF
>TRBV7-2|TRBJ2-7
CASRSASGLYEQYF
>TRBV7-6|TRBJ2-1
CASSPGHNYNEQFF
>TRBV5-1|TRBJ1-4
CASSLRQAATNEKLFF
>TRBV19|TRBJ2-1
CASSPKPGLAYNEQFF
>TRBV19|TRBJ1-2
CASSIGQGAHYGYTF
>TRBV27|TRBJ2-5
CASSPQRGGETQYF
>TRBV11-2|TRBJ2-4
CASSLDGGSGRDQNIQYF
>TRBV7-9|TRBJ2-1
CASSTWTSGTYNEQFF
>TRBV6-5|TRBJ2-3
CASSTLATSTDTQYF
>TRBV2|TRBJ2-7
CASSPDGFSYEQYF
>TRBV4-3|TRBJ2-1
CASSQPLGTSGGYEQFF
>TRBV5-8|TRBJ2-1
CASSLTGTPYNEQFF
>TRBV19|TRBJ2-3
CASSATISTDTQYF
>TRBV21-1|TRBJ1-2
CASRKGRGRLSLYGGYTF
>TRBV6-5|TRBJ2-7
CASSYRDRGYEQYF
>TRBV7-9|TRBJ1-5
CASSQDITRTGNQPQHF
>TRBV4-1|TRBJ1-2
CASSQVGRYGYTF
>TRBV5-3|TRBJ2-3
CARSRPSGGAHGLWDTDTQYF
>TRBV7-2|TRBJ2-4
CASRPTGGENIQYF
>TRBV4-1|TRBJ2-1
CASSQRTSGGGEQFF
>TRBV7-2|TRBJ2-5
CASSLRGGETQYF
>TRBV25-1|TRBJ2-7
CASSEYVGGVGEQYF
>TRBV29-1|TRBJ1-1
CSVEDIRVTEAFF
>TRBV4-3|TRBJ1-2
CASSQDAAGRDYGYTF
>TRBV28|TRBJ2-1
CASSLGRGRTNEQFF
>TRBV11-2|TRBJ2-1
CASSGQGAGLGDEQFF
>TRBV28|TRBJ1-1
CASSSPGTGNTEAFF
>TRBV6-5|TRBJ2-5
CASTTNRGQETQYF
>TRBV11-2|TRBJ1-1
CASSLSYTEAFF
>TRBV7-2|TRBJ2-7
CASSRPPPDREQYF
>TRBV9|TRBJ2-7
CASSVHSGAFSYEQYF
>TRBV30|TRBJ1-5
CAWSVGGGGNQPQHF
>TRBV28|TRBJ1-5
CASSSPGQGIQPQHF
>TRBV4-3|TRBJ1-5
CASSPGGWGEQDQPQHF